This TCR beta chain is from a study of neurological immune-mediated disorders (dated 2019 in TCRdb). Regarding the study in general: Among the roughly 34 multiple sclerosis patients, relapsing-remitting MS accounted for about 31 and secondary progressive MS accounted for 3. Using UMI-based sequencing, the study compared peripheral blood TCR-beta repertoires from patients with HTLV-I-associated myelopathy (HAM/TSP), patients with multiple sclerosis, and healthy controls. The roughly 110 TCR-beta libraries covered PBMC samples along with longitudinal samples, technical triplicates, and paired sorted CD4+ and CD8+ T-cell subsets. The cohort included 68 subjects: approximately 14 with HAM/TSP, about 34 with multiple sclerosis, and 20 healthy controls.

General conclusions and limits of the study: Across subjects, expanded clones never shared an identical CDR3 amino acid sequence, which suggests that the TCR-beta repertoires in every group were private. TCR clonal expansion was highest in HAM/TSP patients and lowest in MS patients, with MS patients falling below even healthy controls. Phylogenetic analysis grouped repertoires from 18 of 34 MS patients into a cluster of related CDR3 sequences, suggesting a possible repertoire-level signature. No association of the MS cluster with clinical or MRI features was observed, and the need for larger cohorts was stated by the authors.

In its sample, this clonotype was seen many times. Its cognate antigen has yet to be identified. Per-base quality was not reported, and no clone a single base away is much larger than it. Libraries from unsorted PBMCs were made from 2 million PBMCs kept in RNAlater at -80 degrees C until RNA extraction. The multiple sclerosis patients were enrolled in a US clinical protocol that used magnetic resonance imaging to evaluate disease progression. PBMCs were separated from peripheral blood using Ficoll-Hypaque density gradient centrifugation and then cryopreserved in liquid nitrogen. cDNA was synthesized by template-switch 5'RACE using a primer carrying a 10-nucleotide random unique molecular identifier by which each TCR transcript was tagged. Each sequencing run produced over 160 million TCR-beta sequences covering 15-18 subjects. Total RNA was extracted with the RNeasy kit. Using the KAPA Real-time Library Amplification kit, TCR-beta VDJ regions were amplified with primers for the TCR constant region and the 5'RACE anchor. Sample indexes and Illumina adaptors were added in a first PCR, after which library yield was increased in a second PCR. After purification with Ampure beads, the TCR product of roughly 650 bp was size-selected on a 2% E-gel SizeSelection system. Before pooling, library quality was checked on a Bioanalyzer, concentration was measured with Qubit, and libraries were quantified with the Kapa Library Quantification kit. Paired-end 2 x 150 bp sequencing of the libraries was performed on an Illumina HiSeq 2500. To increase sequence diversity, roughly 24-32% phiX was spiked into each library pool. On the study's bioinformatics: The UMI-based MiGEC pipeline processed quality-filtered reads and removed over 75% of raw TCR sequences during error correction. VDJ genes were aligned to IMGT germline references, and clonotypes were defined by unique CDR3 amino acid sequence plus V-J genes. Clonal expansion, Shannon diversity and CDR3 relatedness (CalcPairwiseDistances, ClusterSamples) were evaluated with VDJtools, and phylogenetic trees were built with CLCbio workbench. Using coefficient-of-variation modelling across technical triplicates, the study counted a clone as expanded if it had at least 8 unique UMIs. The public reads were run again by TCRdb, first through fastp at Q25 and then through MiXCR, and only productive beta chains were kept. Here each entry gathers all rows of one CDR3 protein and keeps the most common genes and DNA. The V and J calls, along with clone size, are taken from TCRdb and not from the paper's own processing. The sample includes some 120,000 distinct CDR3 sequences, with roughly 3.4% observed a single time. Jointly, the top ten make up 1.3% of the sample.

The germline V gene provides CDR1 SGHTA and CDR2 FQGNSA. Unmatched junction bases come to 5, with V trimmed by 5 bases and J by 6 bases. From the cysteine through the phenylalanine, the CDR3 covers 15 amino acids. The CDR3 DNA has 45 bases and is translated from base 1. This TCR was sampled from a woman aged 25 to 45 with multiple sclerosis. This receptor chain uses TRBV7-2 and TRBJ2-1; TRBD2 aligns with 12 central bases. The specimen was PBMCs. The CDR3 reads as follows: CASSQGLAGSNEQFF. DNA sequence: TGTGCCAGCAGCCAAGGACTAGCGGGATCCAATGAGCAGTTCTTC.